The clone carrying this TCR beta chain was recorded a few times. Its antigen is undetermined. The data were taken from a study of cytomegalovirus exposure and HLA in healthy donors. V lost 1 base, J lost 3 bases, and 9 bases stayed unmatched. Looked up from germline, CDR1 is SGHRS and CDR2 is YFSETQ. There are 16 residues in the CDR3. Study-wide points: The availability of immune exposure information extended only to CMV serostatus. Later, an analysis showed that TCR beta chains associated with HLA were more clonally expanded than others that were equally common.

The PCR used 60 Vbeta and 13 Jbeta primers. The assay was immunoSEQ multiplex PCR, and TCRdb's table has in-frame clones only and misses some. The table records 200,000 or so clones, about 90% of them present only once. The rearrangement joins TRBV5-1 to TRBJ1-1; 7 nucleotides agree with TRBD1. The sample taken for sequencing was PBMCs. The TCR originated in a girl younger than two in good health and CMV-seronegative. The CDR3 region is CASSLNGDSWDTEAFF. The CDR3 DNA is TGCGCCAGCAGCTTGAACGGGGACAGCTGGGACACTGAAGCTTTCTTT.